The 24 T cell receptor beta chains in this list originate from one sample, sequenced in a study of blood T cell repertoires in COVID-19. TCRdb keeps only in-frame clones here, not all; method: immunoSEQ multiplex PCR. The profile shows approximately 260,000 clones, around 80% of them singletons. Sequenced sample: PBMCs or T cells enriched from blood (not recorded which). These receptor sequences come from a man aged 30-40 years with acute COVID-19.

This rearrangement joins TRBV12-5 to TRBJ2-1; D gene unclear. Looked up from germline, CDR1 is LGHNT and CDR2 is FRNRAP. V was pared by 1 base and J by 0 bases, with 10 bases between. The CDR3 length is 16 residues. The CDR3, as DNA: TGTGCTAGTGGTTTGGGTACAATTGTCTCCTACAATGAGCAGTTCTTC. Encoded protein: CASGLGTIVSYNEQFF.

The chain employs TRBV4-1 and TRBJ1-2, with 10 bases fitting TRBD1. The CDR3 sequence is 14 residues long. The V gene's germline CDR1 is MGHRA and CDR2 YSYEKL. The trim removed 1 base at V and 5 bases at J, leaving 1 base unmatched. For the CDR3, the DNA is TGCGCCAGCAGCCAAGGACAGGGGGCTTATGGCTACACCTTC. This encodes CASSQGQGAYGYTF.

The chain couples TRBV4-3 to TRBJ1-5; D is unresolved. This CDR3 is built from 14 residues. Germline V CDR1 and CDR2: LGHNA, YSLEER. The V end was cut by 3 bases, the J end by 7 bases, with 13 bases between. The CDR3 sequence is CASSQRQGGQPQHF. The CDR3, as DNA: TGCGCCAGCAGCCAGCGCCAAGGCGGGCAGCCCCAGCATTTT.

This clone has only one observation. The chain carries TRBV18 and TRBJ1-6; D remains ambiguous. Trimming pared 3 bases from V and 0 bases from J, leaving 15 bases between. The V gene's germline CDR1 is KGHSH and CDR2 LQKENI. The CDR3 covers 18 residues. The CDR3 sequence is CASSPEGGLSSYNSPLHF. For the CDR3, the DNA is TGTGCCAGCTCACCGGAGGGCGGGCTGAGCTCCTATAATTCACCCCTCCACTTT.

The CDR3 nucleotides are TGTGCCAGTAGTAACGCCAGGCTGCAGGGGTCACCCCTCCACTTT. Translated: CASSNARLQGSPLHF. V gene TRBV19 combines with J gene TRBJ1-6, with a tentative D call TRBD1 (6 bases). The CDR3 has 15 amino acids. Germline V gene data show CDR1 as LNHDA and CDR2 as SQIVND (reference sequence). Trimming cost V 4 bases and J 10 bases, with 17 bases left between them.

V usage is TRBV28 and J usage is TRBJ1-2, with 8 bases identical to TRBD1. With V trimmed by 6 bases and J by 4 bases, 7 bases remained unmatched. The CDR3 totals 14 residues. Per the germline V gene, CDR1 is MDHEN and CDR2 is SYDVKM. CDR3: CASRPGTGSYGYTF. CDR3 in DNA: TGTGCCAGCAGACCCGGGACAGGATCCTATGGCTACACCTTC.

The chain is built from TRBV7-2 and TRBJ2-3; no clear D. CDR1 SGHTA and CDR2 FQGNSA come from the germline V gene. V gave up 2 bases and J gave up 6 bases, with 9 bases separating them. The CDR3 is 13 residues long. CDR3: CASSLLEADTQYF. The CDR3 region has the DNA TGTGCCAGCAGCTTATTAGAAGCTGATACGCAGTATTTT.

The chain employs TRBV7-9 and TRBJ1-3; D possibly corresponds to TRBD1 (6 bases). Germline lookup yields CDR1 SEHNR and CDR2 FQNEAQ (reference sequence). Trimming stripped 0 bases from V and 6 bases from J, with 24 bases between. The CDR3 contains 19 residues. This chain's CDR3 is CASSLAAGAGDWLENTIYF. In nucleotides, the CDR3 is TGTGCCAGCAGCTTAGCGGCGGGGGCAGGAGATTGGTTAGAAAACACCATATATTTT.

This clone was observed a single time. The chain couples TRBV9 to TRBJ2-1; 10 nucleotides line up with TRBD2. The CDR3 runs 19 residues. The germline V gene encodes CDR1 SGDLS and CDR2 YYNGEE. Trimming at V came to 4 bases and at J to 1 base, leaving 14 bases not matched to a gene. The CDR3 bases are TGTGCCAGCAGCATCGGACTAGCGGTCGAAATGGGTTCCTACAATGAGCAGTTCTTC. Residues: CASSIGLAVEMGSYNEQFF.

The chain uses TRBV9 and TRBJ2-3; 10 bases line up with TRBD2. After removal of 0 bases from V and 0 bases from J, the junction contained 10 bases not matched to a gene. The CDR3 length is 19 residues. Germline values: CDR1 SGDLS, CDR2 YYNGEE. The CDR3 region has the DNA TGTGCCAGCAGCGTAGGAGGAGCGGGAGGGTCTTCTAGCACAGATACGCAGTATTTT. This sequence encodes CASSVGGAGGSSSTDTQYF.

Only one count was recorded for this clone. The chain combines TRBV19 with TRBJ1-5, with D hard to call. Looked up from germline, CDR1 is LNHDA and CDR2 is SQIVND (reference sequence). The V and J ends lost 5 bases and 6 bases respectively, with 11 bases between them. This CDR3 has 13 residues. This CDR3 is CASSPFSGQPQHF. As DNA, the CDR3 is TGTGCCAGTAGTCCCTTCAGCGGTCAGCCCCAGCATTTT.

The V gene is TRBV24-1, the J gene TRBJ1-1, with a possible D match to TRBD1 (6 bases). V lost 7 bases and J 5 bases, leaving 13 bases between the germline ends. Germline V gene sequence: CDR1 KGHDR, CDR2 SFDVKD. The CDR3 has 13 amino acids. CDR3 protein: CATSRGAGTEAFF. The CDR3 DNA is TGTGCCACCAGCCGGGGGGCCGGGACTGAAGCTTTCTTT.

The V call is TRBV7-8, the J call TRBJ2-3, with D tentatively TRBD2 (5 bases). The CDR3 runs to 14 residues. Germline lookup yields CDR1 SGHVS and CDR2 FQNEAQ. The germline V and J ends were trimmed by 5 bases and 2 bases, with 11 bases remaining between them. Here the CDR3 DNA reads TGTGCCAGCAGCCGAGGGCCAAACACAGATACGCAGTATTTT. Translated: CASSRGPNTDTQYF.

The chain uses TRBV6-5 and TRBJ2-6; D unresolved. CDR1 and CDR2 (germline): MNHEY, SVGAGI. V lost 6 bases and J lost 1, with 10 bases in between. CDR3 length: 15 amino acids. The CDR3 protein is CASSEYWSGANVLTF. The CDR3 region has the DNA TGTGCCAGCAGCGAGTACTGGTCTGGGGCCAACGTCCTGACTTTC.

The chain links TRBV27 to TRBJ2-3; 10 bases fit TRBD2. There are 15 residues in the CDR3. V gave up 7 bases and J gave up 7 bases; unmatched junction bases: 11. Germline values: CDR1 MNHEY, CDR2 SMNVEV (reference sequence). DNA of the CDR3: TGTGCCAGCAATTCGGCGGGACTAGCGATGAATACGCAGTATTTT. Protein product: CASNSAGLAMNTQYF.

V gene TRBV24-1 combines with J gene TRBJ2-3; D might be TRBD1 (6 bases). V shed 5 bases and J shed 4 bases, with 12 bases lying between them. From germline, CDR1 is KGHDR and CDR2 SFDVKD. This CDR3 is built from 14 residues. CDR3 sequence reads: CATSAQGTADTQYF. The CDR3 DNA is TGTGCCACCAGTGCCCAGGGGACGGCAGATACGCAGTATTTT.

The V and J genes are TRBV7-9 and TRBJ1-1, with unresolved D. CDR3 size: 14 residues. V gave up 0 bases and J gave up 11 bases, with 16 bases separating them. From germline, CDR1 is SEHNR and CDR2 FQNEAQ (reference sequence). The CDR3 is CASSLASGMGAAFF. The CDR3 nucleotides read TGTGCCAGCAGCTTAGCGTCCGGGATGGGAGCGGCTTTCTTT.

This chain links TRBV5-5 with TRBJ1-6; maybe TRBD1 (6 bases). V was cut by 3 bases and J by 8 bases, with 18 bases left in between. The CDR3 loop spans 16 amino acids. The germline gives CDR1 SGHKS, CDR2 YYEKEE (reference sequence). The CDR3 sequence: CASSSAGAVSDSPLHF. Here the CDR3 DNA reads TGTGCCAGCAGCTCGGCAGGGGCTGTGTCGGATTCACCCCTCCACTTT. Together with reference TRBV5-5 and TRBJ1-6, the CDR3 gives the full variable domain: DAGVTQSPTHLIKTRGQQVTLRCSPISGHKSVSWYQQVLGQGPQFIFQYYEKEERGRGNFPDRFSARQFPNYSSELNVNALLLGDSALYLCASSSAGAVSDSPLHFGNGTRLTVT.

The chain links TRBV5-4 to TRBJ1-4, with D perhaps matching TRBD1 (5 bases). CDR1 and CDR2 from the germline V gene are SGHNT and YYREEE (reference sequence). Between the trimmed V and J ends, which lost 0 bases and 7 bases, there was a span of 7 bases. The CDR3 is made up of 13 amino acids. As DNA, the CDR3 is TGTGCCAGCAGCTTGGAGGGGTCTGAAAAACTGTTTTTT. Protein sequence: CASSLEGSEKLFF. Full variable domain (remainder filled in from reference TRBV5-4 and TRBJ1-4): ETGVTQSPTHLIKTRGQQVTLRCSSQSGHNTVSWYQQALGQGPQFIFQYYREEENGRGNFPPRFSGLQFPNYSSELNVNALELDDSALYLCASSLEGSEKLFFGSGTQLSVL.

The chain carries TRBV6-5 and TRBJ1-2; TRBD1 is a possible D gene (6 bases). This CDR3 region has 13 residues. The V gene's germline CDR1 is MNHEY and CDR2 SVGAGI. The germline V and J ends were trimmed by 3 bases and 8 bases, with 13 bases remaining between them. CDR3 sequence (DNA): TGTGCCAGCAGTTATGACAGGTTAAGGGGCTACACCTTC. Translated, it gives CASSYDRLRGYTF.

The genes are TRBV4-1 and TRBJ1-6; 7 nucleotides align to TRBD1. Germline-derived CDR1 and CDR2 are MGHRA and YSYEKL. The CDR3 covers 16 residues. V gave up 1 base and J gave up 8 bases; unmatched junction bases: 8. CDR3 DNA: TGCGCCAGCAGCCAAGGGCAGGACAGGCGGTATTCACCCCTCCACTTT. This sequence encodes CASSQGQDRRYSPLHF.

The rearrangement links TRBV11-2 to TRBJ1-3; a weak D match, TRBD1 (5 bases). Trimming took off 7 bases at V and 2 bases at J, with 15 bases between the two ends. CDR3 length: 15 residues. CDR1 SGHAT and CDR2 FQNNGV come from the germline V gene. The CDR3 reads CASTPEGWAGNTIYF. The CDR3 bases are TGTGCCAGCACCCCGGAGGGGTGGGCTGGAAACACCATATATTTT.

V usage is TRBV11-3 and J usage is TRBJ1-5; 8 positions agree with TRBD1. This CDR3 spans 14 amino acids. From germline, CDR1 is SGHNT and CDR2 YENEEA. V lost 3 bases to trimming and J lost 11 bases; unmatched junction nucleotides: 9. In DNA form, the CDR3 reads TGTGCCAGCAGCTTGGGGACAGGCACAGAAGCCCAGCATTTT. This encodes CASSLGTGTEAQHF.

The rearrangement links TRBV5-8 to TRBJ2-3; 7 bases map to TRBD2. J lost 2 bases, V lost 10 bases, and 7 bases had no gene match. Looked up from germline, CDR1 is SGHTS and CDR2 is YDEGEE. The CDR3 extends over 13 amino acids. The CDR3 protein is CAGQAGNTDTQYF. In DNA form, the CDR3 reads TGTGCCGGCCAAGCGGGAAACACAGATACGCAGTATTTT.